These 22 T cell receptor beta chains came from one sample sequenced in a study of human T cells and chemical hapten exposure. This sample's time point: patch test 2, 6 weeks after DPC sensitization. The treatment was: therapeutic diphenylcyclopropenone sensitization with weekly scalp DPC. TCRdb used MiXCR to reprocess the RACE reads, holding one entry per CDR3 protein. The sample yields 360,000 or so distinct CDR3 sequences, about 6% seen once. This sample comprised whole blood, obtained in connection with sensitization to the hapten diphenylcyclopropenone (DPC). The receptors shown here come from a woman younger than 30 with alopecia areata. Some clones in this sample may be carry-over from other donors' samples.

This clonotype was counted a few times. Here the CDR3 DNA reads TGTGCCAGCAGAGTACTGGGGGTAATGATGAACACTGAAGCTTTCTTT. Translating gives CASRVLGVMMNTEAFF. The chain employs TRBV6-5 and TRBJ1-1, with D perhaps matching TRBD1 (5 bases). CDR1 MNHEY and CDR2 SVGAGI come from the germline V gene. The CDR3 is made up of 16 amino acids. Trimming removed 6 bases from V and 0 bases from J, with 17 bases in between.

This clonotype was picked up a small number of times. A much bigger clone sits one base away, suggesting this may be a read error. The chain carries TRBV2 and TRBJ2-2, with 8 bases that match TRBD2. J gave up 2 bases and V 3 bases, and 2 bases lay outside the gene matches. The CDR3 extends over 15 amino acids. CDR1 and CDR2 from the germline V gene are SNHLY and FYNNEI. The CDR3 loop is CASSESGGNTGELFF. CDR3 bases: TGTGCCAGCAGTGAGAGCGGGGGAAACACCGGGGAGCTGTTTTTT.

The chain uses TRBV6-5 and TRBJ1-6, with TRBD1 identical over 9 bases. CDR3 size: 15 residues. Germline V gives CDR1 MNHEY, CDR2 SVGAGI. The trim removed 5 bases at V and 10 bases at J, leaving 9 bases unmatched. The CDR3 DNA reads TGTGCCAGCAGTAAAGGGACAGGGATAAGGTCACCCCTCCACTTT. Translation gives CASSKGTGIRSPLHF.

This clonotype was recorded many times. V is TRBV2 and J is TRBJ2-1, with TRBD2 matching over 10 bases. V lost 8 bases to trimming and J lost 7 bases; unmatched junction nucleotides: 23. The CDR3 has 19 amino acids. Germline loops: CDR1 SNHLY, CDR2 FYNNEI. The CDR3 region is CASGAARLAGAPAINEQFF. DNA of the CDR3: TGTGCCAGCGGGGCCGCAAGGCTAGCGGGGGCCCCTGCGATAAATGAGCAGTTCTTC.

This clonotype appeared many times. The chain combines TRBV21-1 with TRBJ1-2. TRBV21-1 corresponds to a pseudogene. The CDR3 is 13 residues long. This CDR3 is CASSANNWRGYTF. CDR3 sequence (DNA): TGTGCCAGCAGCGCGAACAACTGGAGAGGCTACACCTTC.

This rearrangement joins TRBV7-6 to TRBJ2-4; D is uncertain. The ends were cut back, 1 base at V and 1 base at J, with 5 bases in the middle. Germline V CDR1 and CDR2: SGHVS, FNYEAQ. This CDR3 region has 14 residues. The CDR3 sequence: CASSLESAKNIQYF. CDR3 nucleotide sequence: TGTGCCAGCAGCTTAGAGAGCGCCAAAAACATTCAGTACTTC.

This clonotype was found many times. The V call is TRBV12-3 or TRBV12-4, the J call TRBJ2-7; D uncertain. The CDR3 contains 12 residues. The V and J ends lost 5 bases and 0 bases respectively, with 5 bases between them. The CDR3 sequence is CASSTTSYEQYF. The CDR3 nucleotides read TGTGCCAGCAGTACAACCTCCTACGAGCAGTACTTC.

This clonotype was observed a few times. J is TRBJ1-2 and V is TRBV6-1; 8 bases are shared with TRBD1. Germline lookup yields CDR1 MNHNS and CDR2 SASEGT. V dropped 4 bases and J dropped 3; count of bases not matched to a gene: 10. CDR3 length equals 16 residues. The DNA of the CDR3 is TGTGCCAGCAGTGGACACTGGACAGGGACGCACTATGGCTACACCTTC. It encodes CASSGHWTGTHYGYTF.

The rearrangement joins TRBV29-1 to TRBJ2-7, with TRBD2 identical over 12 bases. The CDR3 consists of 15 residues. Germline V CDR1 and CDR2: SQVTM, ANQGSEA. V lost 5 bases, J lost 4 bases, and 9 bases stayed unmatched. The CDR3 DNA follows: TGCAGCGTTTCTAGCGGGGGGGCCTTGGTGTACGAGCAGTACTTC. This encodes CSVSSGGALVYEQYF.

This clonotype came up a few times. This sequence joins TRBV5-1 and TRBJ1-5, with a possible D match to TRBD1 (5 bases). The CDR3 has 14 residues. Germline CDR1 is SGHRS and CDR2 is YFSETQ. V was cut by 4 bases and J by 4 bases, with 12 bases left in between. The CDR3 loop is CASSQTDGNQPQHF. The DNA for the CDR3 is TGCGCCAGCAGCCAGACAGATGGGAATCAGCCCCAGCATTTT.

This sequence joins TRBV6-6 and TRBJ1-5; D unresolved. V lost 6 bases, J lost 0 bases, and 6 bases lay in between. CDR1 MNHNY and CDR2 SVGAGI come from the germline V gene (reference sequence). There are 13 residues in the CDR3. The CDR3 sequence is CASRRASNQPQHF. The CDR3 DNA is TGTGCCAGCAGGCGGGCTAGCAATCAGCCCCAGCATTTT.

This sequence joins TRBV7-6 and TRBJ1-1; weak D call: TRBD1 (5 bases). The CDR3 length is 13 residues. Trimming pared 5 bases from V and 7 bases from J, leaving 14 bases between. Germline-derived CDR1 and CDR2 are SGHVS and FNYEAQ. CDR3 protein: CASSPPGKSEAFF. Written as DNA, the CDR3 is TGTGCCAGCAGCCCACCAGGGAAGAGTGAAGCTTTCTTT.

This clonotype was seen more than once but under ten times. The CDR3 here is CASSSGQGKTQYF. For the CDR3, the DNA is TGTGCCAGCAGCTCAGGACAGGGCAAGACCCAGTACTTC. This chain joins TRBV7-2 and TRBJ2-5, with TRBD1 matching 8 bases. The CDR3 loop spans 13 amino acids. After removal of 4 bases from V and 6 bases from J, the junction contained 4 bases not matched to a gene. The germline gives CDR1 SGHTA, CDR2 FQGNSA.

The chain uses TRBV6-1 and TRBJ1-6; 11 bases agree with TRBD1. Trimming cost V 8 bases and J 4 bases; bases outside gene matches: 10. Looked up from germline, CDR1 is MNHNS and CDR2 is SASEGT. This CDR3 is built from 17 residues. The DNA of the CDR3 is TGTGCCAGCCGAAGGACAGGGGGCTCAGAATATAATTCACCCCTCCACTTT. Its protein product is CASRRTGGSEYNSPLHF.

V and J are TRBV7-2 and TRBJ2-6; D ambiguous. The germline CDR1 and CDR2 sequences are SGHTA and FQGNSA. The CDR3 consists of 17 residues. The V and J ends lost 5 bases and 1 base respectively, with 15 bases between them. This CDR3 reads CASSRGMILSGANVLTF. The CDR3, as DNA: TGTGCCAGCAGCCGTGGGATGATCTTGTCTGGGGCCAACGTCCTGACTTTC.

This sequence joins TRBV15 and TRBJ1-5; TRBD1 matches at 7 bases. The CDR3 sequence is 15 residues long. Germline V CDR1 and CDR2: LNHNV, YYDKDF (reference sequence). V lost 3 bases to trimming and J lost 3 bases; unmatched junction nucleotides: 5. The CDR3 is CATSREGTDNQPQHF. CDR3 DNA: TGTGCCACCAGCAGGGAGGGGACAGACAATCAGCCCCAGCATTTT.

The DNA for the CDR3 is TGTGCCAGCAGCCCTTACAGGGGGCGAAGCTCCGGAAACACCATATATTTT. Translated: CASSPYRGRSSGNTIYF. The V call is TRBV7-8, the J call TRBJ1-3; TRBD1 matches at 9 bases. V shed 5 bases, J shed 4 bases, and the junction held 12 bases outside the gene matches. The CDR3 runs to 17 residues. Germline V CDR1 and CDR2: SGHVS, FQNEAQ.

This clonotype was detected only a few times. Relative to the germline gene, one junction end is altered; a read error may explain this. The chain employs TRBV7-7 and TRBJ2-3; no firm D call. The CDR3 has 14 amino acids. Germline loops: CDR1 SSHAT, CDR2 FNYEAQ (reference sequence). The CDR3 loop reads CASSPSTSTDTQYF. DNA of the CDR3: TGTGCTAGCAGCCCCTCTACTAGCACAGATACGCAGTATTTT.

Only a few counts were recorded for this clonotype. The J gene is TRBJ2-7, the V gene TRBV20-1; possible D gene TRBD2, 5 bases. The CDR3 spans 13 residues. Germline V gene lookup returns CDR1 DFQATT and CDR2 SNEGSKA (reference sequence). V lost 0 bases and J 7 bases, leaving 13 bases between the germline ends. The CDR3 spells CSARDPAAGEQYF. CDR3 in DNA: TGCAGTGCTAGAGATCCAGCGGCTGGGGAGCAGTACTTC.

The V call is TRBV5-6, the J call TRBJ2-3, with unresolved D. V lost 1 base and J lost 5, with 14 bases in between. Looked up from germline, CDR1 is SGHDT and CDR2 is YYEEEE. This CDR3 contains 15 residues. CDR3 in amino acids: CASSLLRLLLDTQYF. The CDR3 DNA follows: TGTGCCAGCAGCTTGTTACGGCTTTTGTTAGATACGCAGTATTTT.

This clonotype was found many times. J is TRBJ2-1 and V is TRBV6-2 or TRBV6-3; 12 nucleotides align to TRBD2. This CDR3 has 15 amino acids. Germline CDR1 is MNHEY and CDR2 is SVGEGT. Trimming removed 7 bases from V and 6 bases from J; junction bases left unmatched: 7. As DNA, the CDR3 is TGTGCCAGCATCCACTCACTAGCGGGGGGCAATGAGCAGTTCTTC. Its translation is CASIHSLAGGNEQFF.

The rearrangement links TRBV12-3 or TRBV12-4 to TRBJ2-2; either TRBD1 or TRBD2 may fit D (5 bases each). CDR3 size: 15 residues. Between the trimmed V and J ends, which lost 5 bases and 0 bases, there was a span of 10 bases. CDR3: CASSAGTANTGELFF. The DNA for the CDR3 is TGTGCCAGCAGTGCCGGGACGGCGAACACCGGGGAGCTGTTTTTT.